This TCR beta chain was identified during a study of shared clonotypes between healthy human individuals. Study overall: Three plates each covered CD4 naive and memory; CD8 naive two, CD8 memory one.

The study, taken as a whole, reports: Sampling covered nothing but blood. Tissue TCR repertoires likely differ from those found in blood. For naive CD4 cells, roughly 5.5% of clonotypes were shared across a handful of donors.

Using immunoSEQ multiplex PCR, the repertoire was profiled, and TCRdb retains in-frame clones only, with some absent. In the table there are roughly 2.6 million clones, around nine tenths of which are singletons. As for this clone: Its antigen is as yet unknown.

A CD45RA+ naive subset and a CD45RA-negative memory subset were split from CD4+ cells. The CDR3 runs 16 residues. The V gene's germline CDR1 is SNHLY and CDR2 FYNNEI. The ends lost 4 bases at V and 5 bases at J; junction bases unmatched: 8. The chain links TRBV2 to TRBJ2-3; TRBD2 agrees at 11 bases. This clonotype originated in a man aged 18 to 30 in good health. Specimen: naive CD4+ T cells sorted from blood. Stated subset: CD45RA+ positively selected. CDR3 nucleotides: TGTGCCAGCAGTGCCCGAACTAGCGGGGGCCAAGATACGCAGTATTTT. Translating it yields CASSARTSGGQDTQYF.